This T cell receptor (beta chain) stems from a study of blood T cell repertoires in COVID-19 (dated by TCRdb to about 2020). Concerning the study at large: The collaborator samples originated in the United States, Italy and Spain and spanned the acute and convalescent phases of COVID-19. The material from the prospective study consisted of cDNA or gDNA derived from T cells, B-cell-depleted T cells, or PBMCs. Subjects who had been exposed to COVID-19, were actively infected with it, or had recovered from it provided the deeply sampled blood TCRbeta repertoires that made up the dataset. A freely available public database, intended as a resource for researchers studying the immune response to SARS-CoV-2, is where the repertoires were released. Samples came from the ongoing ImmuneRACE study (first 160 participants) plus 1,254 subjects from 6 global collaborators. A de-identified subject ID, COVID-19 status, age in years and sex were almost always included in the sample metadata. HLA class I and class II types, where available, came from metadata supplied by the sample provider rather than from assay-based typing.

TCRbeta CDR3 regions were amplified from genomic DNA using the immunoSEQ Assay, a bias-controlled multiplex PCR. Per the authors' processing: Within the assay, amplification of reference gene primers was used to estimate how many nucleated cells each sample contained. Sequence reads were collapsed and filtered to measure the absolute abundance of every unique TCRbeta CDR3 rearrangement. Productive Simpson clonality was computed per sample as the square root of Simpson's diversity index over productive rearrangements. The table was pulled from immuneACCESS by TCRdb, which kept in-frame rearrangements only. Such tables lose some clones; where checked, under half of the loss comes from unresolved V genes, and the rest has no known cause. V and J calls and clone size follow that table, whereas D and trimming were derived from the DNA. This sample holds under 350,000 clones; about nine tenths were observed only once. About 2.4% of the sample lies in the top ten.

Participants in the prospective study were aged roughly 18 to 89 years, lived in approximately 26 United States geographic areas, and enrolled through a virtual design. Cohort assignment in the prospective study relied on participant-reported clinical history from a screening survey and a study questionnaire. For ImmuneRACE Cohort 3, a participant was defined as recovered based on two consecutive negative NP/OP PCR tests, clearance by a healthcare professional, or resolution of symptoms. In the prospective study, mobile phlebotomists collected whole blood, serum and a nasopharyngeal or oropharyngeal swab from each participant. Over an approximately 2-month period, participants in the prospective study had the option of providing additional blood draws and questionnaires. Before DNA extraction, blood samples from the prospective study were shipped at room temperature or frozen. A word on this clone: The specificity of this receptor is unknown. Per-nucleotide qualities are absent, and no much larger clonotype sits a single base away.

Including the terminal cysteine and phenylalanine, the CDR3 comprises 16 residues. The DNA shown is the 48-base CDR3, in frame from base 1. Study-wide conclusions, independent of this receptor: Clinical and demographic metadata were provided uncurated, with the amount varying by source and participant.

The TCR was taken from a man in his 60s who had recovered from COVID-19. Recombination joined TRBV21-1 with TRBJ1-1; TRBD1, as called in the table, went unchecked against the DNA. TRBV21-1 is described as a pseudogene. Sequencing used PBMCs or T cells enriched from blood (not recorded which). The CDR3: CASSTQKDRGYTEAFF. DNA sequence: TGTGCCAGCAGCACACAAAAGGACAGGGGCTACACTGAAGCTTTCTTT.